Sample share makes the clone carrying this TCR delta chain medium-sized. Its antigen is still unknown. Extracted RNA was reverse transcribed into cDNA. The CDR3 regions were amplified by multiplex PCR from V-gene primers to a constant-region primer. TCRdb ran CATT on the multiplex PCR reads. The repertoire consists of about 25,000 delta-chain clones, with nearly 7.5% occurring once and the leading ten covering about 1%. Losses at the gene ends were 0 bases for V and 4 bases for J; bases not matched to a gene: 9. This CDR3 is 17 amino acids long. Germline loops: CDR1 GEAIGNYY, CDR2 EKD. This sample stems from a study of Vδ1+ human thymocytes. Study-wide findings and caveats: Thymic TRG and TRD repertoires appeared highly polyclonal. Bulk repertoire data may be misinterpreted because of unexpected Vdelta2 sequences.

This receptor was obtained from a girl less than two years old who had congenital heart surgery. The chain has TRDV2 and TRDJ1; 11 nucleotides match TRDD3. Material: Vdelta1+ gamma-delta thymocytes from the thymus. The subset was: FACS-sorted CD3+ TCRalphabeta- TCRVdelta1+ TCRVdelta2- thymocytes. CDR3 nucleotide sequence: TGTGCCTGTGACACCGGAGGTGTGGGGGATACGCGCGATAAACTCATCTTT. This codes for CACDTGGVGDTRDKLIF.